This T cell receptor (beta chain) was documented in a study of T cells in localized non-small cell lung cancer. Whole-study findings and limits: Paired adjacent lung recovered a median about 61 of the top 100 tumor clones. Uninvolved adjacent lung, not tumor, had the highest T cell clonality.

On this clone itself: Antigen specificity is unknown.

Repertoires were generated with immunoSEQ multiplex PCR, while TCRdb's copy carries only in-frame clones and drops some. The sample yields roughly 7,000 clones, around 40% seen once. This CDR3 is built from 11 residues. Per the germline V gene, CDR1 is LNHDA and CDR2 is SQIVND (reference sequence). The sequence was obtained from a man aged 40 to 69 with stage III lung adenocarcinoma. The sample in question was lung tumor tissue, obtained before any cancer treatment. The chain carries TRBV19 and TRBJ2-1; D gene ambiguous. In DNA form, the CDR3 reads TGTGTTACGAGCTCCTACAATGAGCAGTTCTTC. Its translation: CVTSSYNEQFF.